This T cell receptor (beta chain) originates from a study of blood T cell repertoires in COVID-19. Study background: Each recovered donor of Cohort 3 presented with two negative PCRs, clearance, or symptom resolution.

Trimming took off 1 base at V and 0 bases at J, with 10 bases between the two ends. CDR1 is SGHTA and CDR2 is FQGNSA in the germline V gene. The CDR3 is 16 amino acids. Study members were between roughly 18 and 100 years old and lived in 25 or so US regions. Clinical history as reported by participants underpinned cohort assignment. Authors' analysis steps: It was from reference gene primer amplification that nucleated cell counts were estimated. Measured with immunoSEQ multiplex PCR; TCRdb has only the in-frame clones, and not every one. The V and J calls and the clone size are those of that table, but D and trimming were determined from the DNA. The repertoire holds about 190,000 clones, with 86% as singletons.

The J gene is TRBJ2-1, the V gene TRBV7-2, with D perhaps TRBD1 (6 bases). This receptor was identified in a woman aged 40 to 50 in a cohort exposed to, infected with or recovered from COVID-19 (not recorded which). Material: PBMCs or T cells enriched from blood (not recorded which). CDR3 in amino acids: CASSLGGRGSYNEQFF. CDR3 nucleotides: TGTGCCAGCAGCTTAGGTGGCAGGGGCTCCTACAATGAGCAGTTCTTC.